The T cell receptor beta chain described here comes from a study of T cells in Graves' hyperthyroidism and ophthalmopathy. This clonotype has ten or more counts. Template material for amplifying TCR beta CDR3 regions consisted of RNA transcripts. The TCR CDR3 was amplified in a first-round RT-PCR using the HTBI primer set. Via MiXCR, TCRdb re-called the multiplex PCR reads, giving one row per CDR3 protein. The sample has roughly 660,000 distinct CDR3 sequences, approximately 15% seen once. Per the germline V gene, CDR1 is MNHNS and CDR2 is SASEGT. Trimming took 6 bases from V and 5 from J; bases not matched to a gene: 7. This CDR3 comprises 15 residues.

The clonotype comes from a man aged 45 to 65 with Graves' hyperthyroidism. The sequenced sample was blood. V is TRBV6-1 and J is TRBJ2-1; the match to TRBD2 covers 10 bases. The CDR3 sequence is CASRLLGLANNEQFF. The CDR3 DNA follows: TGTGCCAGCAGGTTACTGGGACTAGCGAACAATGAGCAGTTCTTC.